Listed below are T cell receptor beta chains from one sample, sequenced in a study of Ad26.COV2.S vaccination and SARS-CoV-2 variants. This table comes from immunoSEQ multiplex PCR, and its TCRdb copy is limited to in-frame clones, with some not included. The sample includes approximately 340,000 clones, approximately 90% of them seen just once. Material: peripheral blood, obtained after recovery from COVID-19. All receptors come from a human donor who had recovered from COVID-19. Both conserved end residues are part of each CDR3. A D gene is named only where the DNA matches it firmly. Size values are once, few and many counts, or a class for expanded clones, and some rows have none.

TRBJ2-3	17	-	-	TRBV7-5	TGTGCCAGAAGCTTAGAGGCTAGCGGGGGCCCCACAGATACGCAGTATTTT	CARSLEASGGPTDTQYF
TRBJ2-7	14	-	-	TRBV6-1	TGTGCCAGCAGTGAATTCGCAGGGTCGGGGGAGCAGTACTTC	CASSEFAGSGEQYF
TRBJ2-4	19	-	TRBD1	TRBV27	TGTGCCAGCAGTTTATCGCGGAGACAGGGCCCCAGCGCCAAAAACATTCAGTACTTC	CASSLSRRQGPSAKNIQYF
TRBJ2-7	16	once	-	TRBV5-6	TGTGCCAGCAGCTTGGTGCCGGGGAGCTACGCCTACGAGCAGTACTTC	CASSLVPGSYAYEQYF
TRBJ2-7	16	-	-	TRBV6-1	TGTGCCAGCAGTGACCCCGGGCCTCCGGTCCCTAACGAGCAGTACTTC	CASSDPGPPVPNEQYF
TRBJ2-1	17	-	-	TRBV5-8	TGTGCCAGCAGCTTGAATAGCGGCCCTAGCTCCTACAATGAGCAGTTCTTC	CASSLNSGPSSYNEQFF
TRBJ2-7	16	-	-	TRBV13	TGTGCCAGCAGCTTAGGCTCCGGGAAGGGTGCCTACGAGCAGTACTTC	CASSLGSGKGAYEQYF
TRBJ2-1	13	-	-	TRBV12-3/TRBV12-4	TGTGCCAGCAGTTTCGGCAGTAACAATGAGCAGTTCTTC	CASSFGSNNEQFF
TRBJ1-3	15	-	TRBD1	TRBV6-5	TGTGCCAGCAGTACCGAGACAGGGTCTGGAAACACCATATATTTT	CASSTETGSGNTIYF
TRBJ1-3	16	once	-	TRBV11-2	TGTGCCAGCAGCTTAGATTTGGGGGGCTCTGGAAACACCATATATTTT	CASSLDLGGSGNTIYF
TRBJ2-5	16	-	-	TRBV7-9	TGTGCCAGCAGCTTTGGGCCCGGACGCCCTGACGAGACCCAGTACTTC	CASSFGPGRPDETQYF
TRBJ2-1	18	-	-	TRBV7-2	TGTGCCAGCAGCTTAGATACGTCGGCGGGGGCTATCTATAGGGAGCAGTTCTTC	CASSLDTSAGAIYREQFF
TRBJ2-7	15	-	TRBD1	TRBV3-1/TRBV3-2	TGTGCCAGCAGCCAAGAGGCTGGGACAGGGGTCGAGCAGTACTTC	CASSQEAGTGVEQYF
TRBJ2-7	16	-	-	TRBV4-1	TGCGCCAGCAGCCAAGTAATAGGGGCCTCGTCCTACGAGCAGTACTTC	CASSQVIGASSYEQYF
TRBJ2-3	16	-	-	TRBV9	TGTGCCAGCAGCGTAGCTACTGGGGGAACCACAGATACGCAGTATTTT	CASSVATGGTTDTQYF
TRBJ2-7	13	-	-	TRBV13	TGTGCCAGCAGCTTATCCCCATCCTACGAGCAGTACTTC	CASSLSPSYEQYF
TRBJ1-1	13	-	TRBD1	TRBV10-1	TGCGCCAGCAGTGGATCAGGGGGTATTGAAGCTTTCTTT	CASSGSGGIEAFF
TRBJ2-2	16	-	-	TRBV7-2	TGTGCCAGCAGCTTAGAGGGGGGGCGGAACACCGGGGAGCTGTTTTTT	CASSLEGGRNTGELFF
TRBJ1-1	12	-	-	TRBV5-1	TGCGCCAGCACGGGGGAGGCCACTGAAGCTTTCTTT	CASTGEATEAFF
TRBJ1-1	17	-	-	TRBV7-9	TGTGCCAGCAGCTTAGGCCCATTTCGAGAAGGACCTACTGAAGCTTTCTTT	CASSLGPFREGPTEAFF
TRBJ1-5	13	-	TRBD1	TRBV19	TGTGCCAGTAAGGACAGGGGAAGTCAGCCCCAGCATTTT	CASKDRGSQPQHF
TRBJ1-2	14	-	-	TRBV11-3	TGTGCCAGCAGCTTGGGGGACCCCATCTGTGGCTACACCTTC	CASSLGDPICGYTF
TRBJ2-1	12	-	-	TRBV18	TGTGCCAGCTCACCGACTGTCAATGAGCAGTTCTTC	CASSPTVNEQFF
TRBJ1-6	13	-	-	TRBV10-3	TGTGCCATCAGTAGGGGGGGGATGTCACCCCTCCACTTT	CAISRGGMSPLHF
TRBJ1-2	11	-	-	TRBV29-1	TGCAGCGTTGAAGGGGGGGACGTCTACACCTTC	CSVEGGDVYTF
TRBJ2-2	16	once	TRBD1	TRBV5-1	TGCGCCAGCAGCTTGGCAGGGGGCAAGGACACCGGGGAGCTGTTTTTT	CASSLAGGKDTGELFF
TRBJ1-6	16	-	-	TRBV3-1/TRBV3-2	TGTGCCAGCAGCCAAGATCGCGGGGGGCATAATTCACCCCTCCACTTT	CASSQDRGGHNSPLHF
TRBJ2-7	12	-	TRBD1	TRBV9	TGTGCCAGCGGGGACAGGGCCCACGAGCAGTACTTC	CASGDRAHEQYF
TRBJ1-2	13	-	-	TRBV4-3	TGCGCCAGCAGCCAAGACGGGTTATATGGCTACACCTTC	CASSQDGLYGYTF
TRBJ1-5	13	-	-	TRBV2	TGTGCCAGCAGCCAGGGTGGCGTCCTGCCCCAGCATTTT	CASSQGGVLPQHF
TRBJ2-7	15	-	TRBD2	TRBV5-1	TGCGCCAGCAGCCCTAGCGGGGGCTTCACCTACGAGCAGTACTTC	CASSPSGGFTYEQYF
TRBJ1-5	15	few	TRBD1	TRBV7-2	TGTGCCAGCAGCGCCGAACAGGGGCTCAATCAGCCCCAGCATTTT	CASSAEQGLNQPQHF
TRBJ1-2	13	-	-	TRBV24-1	TGTGCCACCAGTGAAGGATTTAACTATGGCTACACCTTC	CATSEGFNYGYTF
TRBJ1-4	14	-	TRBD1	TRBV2	TGTGCCAGCAGCTTAGACAGGGGGAGTGAAAAACTGTTTTTT	CASSLDRGSEKLFF
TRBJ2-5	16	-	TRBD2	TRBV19	TGTGCCAGTAGTATTTCCCAGCGGGGAAAAAGGGAGACCCAGTACTTC	CASSISQRGKRETQYF
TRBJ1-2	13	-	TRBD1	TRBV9	TGTGCCAGCAGGGACAGGGGCGACTATGGCTACACCTTC	CASRDRGDYGYTF
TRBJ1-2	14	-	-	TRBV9	TGTGCCAGCAGCCCCCGGGACTCCAGGCATGGCTACACCTTC	CASSPRDSRHGYTF
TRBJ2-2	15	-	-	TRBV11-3	TGTGCCAGCAGCTTAGCGGGTCAGAACACCGGGGAGCTGTTTTTT	CASSLAGQNTGELFF
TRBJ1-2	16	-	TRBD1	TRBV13	TGTGCCAGCAGCTCTACGCTACAGGGACAGAGCTATGGCTACACCTTC	CASSSTLQGQSYGYTF
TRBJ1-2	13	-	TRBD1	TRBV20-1	TGCAGTGCTAGTGCAGGGGGCGCGGATGGCTACACCTTC	CSASAGGADGYTF
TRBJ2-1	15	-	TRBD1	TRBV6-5	TGTGCCAGCCACGCGGCAGGGGGCAGACACAATGAGCAGTTCTTC	CASHAAGGRHNEQFF
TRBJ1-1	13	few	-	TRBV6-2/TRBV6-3	TGTGCCAGCAGTCCGACGTTGAACACTGAAGCTTTCTTT	CASSPTLNTEAFF
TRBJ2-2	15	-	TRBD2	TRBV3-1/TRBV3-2	TGTGCCAGCAGCCCCCGGACTAGCCACACCGGGGAGCTGTTTTTT	CASSPRTSHTGELFF
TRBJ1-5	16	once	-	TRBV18	TGTGCCAGCTCACGTGGACCGGGGGGTATCAATCAGCCCCAGCATTTT	CASSRGPGGINQPQHF
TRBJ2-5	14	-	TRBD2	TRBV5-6	TGTGCCAGCAGCTTGAGCGGGGGGGGAGAGACCCAGTACTTC	CASSLSGGGETQYF
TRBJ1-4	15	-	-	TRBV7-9	TGTGCCAGCAGCCGAAAGGGGGCAACTAATGAAAAACTGTTTTTT	CASSRKGATNEKLFF
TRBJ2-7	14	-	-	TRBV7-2	TGTGCCAGCAGCTCCCCCCTAGTGCTCTACGAGCAGTACTTC	CASSSPLVLYEQYF
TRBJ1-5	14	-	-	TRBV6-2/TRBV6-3	TGTGCCAGCAGTTACCCCGACGGTCCTCAGCCCCAGCATTTT	CASSYPDGPQPQHF
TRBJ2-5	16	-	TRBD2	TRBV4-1	TGCGCCAGCAGCCAAGAGACTAGCGGGGGGGGAGAGACCCAGTACTTC	CASSQETSGGGETQYF
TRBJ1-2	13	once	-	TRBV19	TGTGCCGTCTGCCAAGGGTGCAACTATGGCTACACCTTC	CAVCQGCNYGYTF
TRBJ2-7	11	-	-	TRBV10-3	TGTGCCATCAGTCCATCATACGAGCAGTACTTC	CAISPSYEQYF
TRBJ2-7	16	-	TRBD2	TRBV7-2	TGTGCCAGCAGCTTAGCGAGGCGGGGGAGCTCCTACGAGCAGTACTTC	CASSLARRGSSYEQYF
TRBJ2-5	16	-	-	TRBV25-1	TGTGCCAGCAGTGAAGGCTTCTTATGGAGTCGGGAGACCCAGTACTTC	CASSEGFLWSRETQYF